This entry lists 7 T cell receptor beta chains sequenced from one sample in a study of chemoradiotherapy in HPV16-positive cancers. Sequencing used immunoSEQ multiplex PCR; TCRdb keeps in-frame clones, though not all of them. The profile covers 6,000 to 9,500 clones, with roughly four fifths appearing a single time and approximately 6% taken by the ten largest. The material sequenced was tumor tissue, taken from a patient who underwent chemoradiotherapy. Receptors originate from a human donor with HPV-associated anogenital cancer.

The V gene is TRBV10-3, the J gene TRBJ1-6; TRBD1 matches at 9 bases. The CDR3 contains 14 residues. Trimming removed 5 bases from V and 7 bases from J; junction bases left unmatched: 3. Per the germline V gene, CDR1 is ENHRY and CDR2 is SYGVKD. CDR3 DNA: TGTGCCATCAGTCGGACAGGGGAAAATTCACCCCTCCACTTT. Its protein is CAISRTGENSPLHF.

The gene calls are TRBV18 and TRBJ2-5; 10 bases match TRBD2. CDR1 and CDR2 from the germline V gene are KGHSH and LQKENI. The CDR3 spans 17 residues. With 3 bases clipped from V and 3 bases from J, the junction kept 10 bases outside the gene matches. This CDR3 is CASSPAGTSGVKETQYF. Written as DNA, the CDR3 is TGTGCCAGCTCACCGGCGGGAACTAGCGGGGTAAAAGAGACCCAGTACTTC.

The chain employs TRBV28 and TRBJ2-7; 7 positions agree with TRBD1. The ends lost 4 bases at V and 3 bases at J; junction bases unmatched: 6. CDR1 and CDR2 (germline): MDHEN, SYDVKM. This CDR3 has 14 residues. The DNA of the CDR3 is TGTGCCAGCAGTTACCCAGACAGGGTCTACGAGCAGTACTTC. This gives the protein CASSYPDRVYEQYF.

V usage is TRBV30 and J usage is TRBJ2-1; weak D call: TRBD1 (6 bases). Trimming shortened V by 3 bases and J by 0 bases, and 9 bases separated the two germline ends. CDR1 GTSNPN and CDR2 SVGIG come from the germline V gene (reference sequence). The CDR3 is 14 amino acids. The chain's CDR3 is CAWRDSDSYNEQFF. The CDR3 coding sequence is TGTGCCTGGAGGGACAGCGACTCCTACAATGAGCAGTTCTTC.

The chain uses TRBV7-2 and TRBJ2-5; a possible D gene is TRBD2 (6 bases). V gave up 6 bases and J gave up 5 bases, with 22 bases separating them. There are 16 residues in the CDR3. Germline loops: CDR1 SGHTA, CDR2 FQGNSA. The CDR3 DNA is TGTGCCAGCAGACCACGTAATGCACTAGCCTTGGAGACCCAGTACTTC. As protein: CASRPRNALALETQYF. Using reference TRBV7-2 and TRBJ2-5 for the parts outside the CDR3, the full variable domain is GAGVSQSPSNKVTEKGKDVELRCDPISGHTALYWYRQSLGQGLEFLIYFQGNSAPDKSGLPSDRFSAERTGGSVSTLTIQRTQQEDSAVYLCASRPRNALALETQYFGPGTRLLVL.

The chain has TRBV7-9 and TRBJ1-5; TRBD1 is a possible D gene (5 bases). V lost 0 bases and J 4 bases, leaving 16 bases between the germline ends. Germline values: CDR1 SEHNR, CDR2 FQNEAQ (reference sequence). CDR3 length: 17 residues. Here the CDR3 DNA reads TGTGCCAGCAGCTTAGCGGGGGGAGGGGTGTGGAATCAGCCCCAGCATTTT. It encodes CASSLAGGGVWNQPQHF.

V gene TRBV4-3 combines with J gene TRBJ2-1, with D unclear. Germline V gives CDR1 LGHNA, CDR2 YSLEER. Trimming removed 4 bases at V and 0 bases at J, with 10 bases between. CDR3 length: 15 amino acids. CDR3 protein: CASSLGTSSYNEQFF. DNA for the CDR3: TGCGCCAGCAGCCTCGGAACGAGCTCCTACAATGAGCAGTTCTTC.